This is a list of T cell receptor beta chains from one sample in a study of T cells in Graves' hyperthyroidism and ophthalmopathy. A single record per CDR3 protein comes from TCRdb applying MiXCR to the multiplex PCR reads. The sample records under 400,000 distinct CDR3 sequences, 16% being singletons. Sequencing was performed on blood. All receptors derive from a man aged 30-40 years with Graves' hyperthyroidism. CDR3s include the opening cysteine and the closing phenylalanine or tryptophan. The D gene is left open where the match is weak. Part of the rows lack a size; the others show once, few, many or a class for expanded clones.

D gene	clone size	CDR3 length	J gene	V gene	CDR3 protein	CDR3 DNA
NA	few	14	TRBJ1-6	TRBV6-5	CASSLQGTNSPLHF	TGTGCCAGCAGCTTACAGGGAACTAATTCACCCCTCCACTTT
TRBD2	few	17	TRBJ2-4	TRBV20-1	CSARKLAGAGRKNIQYF	TGCAGTGCTAGAAAATTAGCGGGAGCAGGAAGGAAAAACATTCAGTACTTC
NA	many	16	TRBJ2-7	TRBV28	CASRDPTLASSYEQYF	TGTGCCAGCAGGGACCCCACACTTGCGAGCTCCTACGAGCAGTACTTC
TRBD2	many	13	TRBJ2-1	TRBV30	CAWSVRGGLEQFF	TGTGCCTGGAGTGTACGGGGGGGGCTTGAGCAGTTCTTC
NA	many	14	TRBJ2-7	TRBV28	CASSLVLSYYEQYF	TGTGCCAGCAGTTTAGTACTATCTTATTACGAGCAGTACTTC
TRBD2	many	17	TRBJ2-1	TRBV27	CASSLSMGLAGPNEQFF	TGTGCCAGCAGTTTATCGATGGGGCTAGCGGGACCGAATGAGCAGTTCTTC
NA	NA	13	TRBJ2-7	TRBV30	CAWSRPSYYEQYF	TGTGCCTGGAGCAGGCCTTCCTACTACGAGCAGTACTTC
NA	few	14	TRBJ1-4	TRBV12-3/TRBV12-4	CASSLNRINEKLFF	TGTGCCAGCAGTTTAAACAGGATTAATGAAAAACTGTTTTTT
TRBD2	few	16	TRBJ2-3	TRBV11-2	CASSSRLAGGADTQYF	TGTGCCAGCAGCTCCCGACTAGCGGGAGGCGCAGATACGCAGTATTTT
TRBD1	many	16	TRBJ2-7	TRBV13	CASSRNTGTDLYEQYF	TGTGCCAGCAGCCGAAACACCGGGACAGACCTTTACGAGCAGTACTTC
TRBD1	NA	11	TRBJ1-1	TRBV30	CAWENRGKAFF	TGTGCCTGGGAAAACAGGGGGAAAGCTTTCTTT
NA	few	15	TRBJ1-3	TRBV7-6	CASSPGYSSGNTIYF	TGTGCCAGCAGCCCGGGATACAGCTCTGGAAACACCATATATTTT
NA	many	15	TRBJ2-3	TRBV11-2	CASSFPEGRTDTQYF	TGTGCCAGCAGCTTTCCCGAGGGACGGACAGATACGCAGTATTTT
TRBD2	NA	16	TRBJ2-3	TRBV5-5	CASSLGAGGGTDTQYF	TGTGCCAGCAGCTTGGGGGCGGGGGGGGGCACAGATACGCAGTATTTT
NA	many	12	TRBJ2-1	TRBV12-3/TRBV12-4	CASRALDSEQFF	TGTGCCAGCAGGGCGCTCGACTCTGAGCAGTTCTTC
NA	few	13	TRBJ2-5	TRBV4-2	CASSQGSPPTQYF	TGTGCCAGCAGCCAAGGTAGTCCACCGACCCAGTACTTC
NA	many	16	TRBJ2-7	TRBV6-6	CASSYGSGDLTYEQYF	TGTGCCAGCAGTTACGGGTCAGGGGACCTTACCTACGAGCAGTACTTC
TRBD2	many	12	TRBJ2-5	TRBV15	CATSGSRETQYF	TGTGCCACTAGCGGGAGTAGAGAGACCCAGTACTTC
TRBD2	many	15	TRBJ2-1	TRBV2	CASGREAGGRNEQFF	TGTGCCAGCGGACGCGAGGCGGGAGGGCGGAATGAGCAGTTCTTC
NA	NA	14	TRBJ1-2	TRBV7-8	CASSPSTRLYGYTF	TGTGCCAGCAGCCCCAGCACCCGTCTCTATGGCTACACCTTC
TRBD1	many	16	TRBJ2-5	TRBV24-1	CATSDRQGGSGETQYF	TGTGCCACCAGTGATCGACAGGGTGGGTCAGGAGAGACCCAGTACTTC
NA	NA	15	TRBJ2-2	TRBV30	CAWSVGGGFTGELFF	TGTGCCTGGAGTGTAGGAGGGGGGTTCACCGGGGAGCTGTTTTTT
NA	many	15	TRBJ2-7	TRBV27	CASSPTPTGRYEQYF	TGTGCCAGCAGTCCCACCCCGACAGGCAGATACGAGCAGTACTTC
TRBD2	many	16	TRBJ2-2	TRBV4-1	CASSHGGGRGTGELFF	TGCGCCAGCAGCCACGGCGGCGGGAGGGGGACCGGGGAGCTGTTTTTT
NA	few	14	TRBJ1-3	TRBV12-3/TRBV12-4	CASILGGNRNTIYF	TGTGCCAGCATTCTAGGGGGGAATCGAAACACCATATATTTT
NA	NA	11	TRBJ2-7	TRBV10-2	CASTDNDEQYF	TGCGCCAGCACTGACAACGACGAGCAGTACTTC
NA	many	10	TRBJ1-2	TRBV29-1	CSVGPGEYTF	TGCAGCGTTGGGCCAGGGGAGTACACCTTC
NA	many	13	TRBJ1-1	TRBV30	CAWSVTRVGGAFF	TGTGCCTGGAGTGTAACCCGGGTCGGGGGAGCTTTCTTT
NA	many	13	TRBJ2-2	TRBV7-3	CASSSDSLGELFF	TGTGCCAGCAGCTCAGACAGTCTAGGAGAGCTGTTTTTT
NA	many	15	TRBJ2-1	TRBV20-1	CSATPWRGSYNEQFF	TGCAGTGCTACTCCCTGGCGAGGCTCCTACAATGAGCAGTTCTTC
NA	many	13	TRBJ1-5	TRBV20-1	CSSRPGINQPQHF	TGCAGTTCAAGACCGGGAATTAATCAGCCCCAGCATTTT
TRBD2	few	13	TRBJ2-7	TRBV20-1	CSTHTGTSYEQYF	TGCAGTACGCATACCGGGACTAGCTACGAGCAGTACTTC
TRBD2	few	17	TRBJ2-3	TRBV5-1	CASSQYPAGERSDTQYF	TGCGCCAGCAGCCAATATCCAGCGGGAGAAAGATCAGATACGCAGTATTTT
NA	NA	14	TRBJ2-2	TRBV10-1	CASTPEGNTGELFF	TGCGCCAGCACACCGGAGGGTAACACCGGGGAGCTGTTTTTT
TRBD1	NA	14	TRBJ1-1	TRBV20-1	CSARDLGQPDGAFF	TGCAGTGCTAGAGATCTGGGACAGCCGGATGGTGCTTTCTTT
NA	few	14	TRBJ2-7	TRBV12-3/TRBV12-4	CASSFFGGRYEQYF	TGTGCCAGCAGTTTCTTCGGGGGTCGGTACGAGCAGTACTTC
TRBD1	NA	15	TRBJ2-7	TRBV4-1	CASSQYPEQGYEQYF	TGCGCCAGCAGCCAGTACCCGGAACAGGGGTACGAGCAGTACTTC
NA	many	12	TRBJ1-6	TRBV30	CAWTLGGSPLHF	TGTGCCTGGACCCTCGGTGGTTCACCCCTCCACTTT
TRBD1	many	15	TRBJ2-5	TRBV7-7	CASSLGTGVWETQYF	TGTGCTAGCAGCTTGGGAACAGGGGTTTGGGAGACCCAGTACTTC
NA	many	14	TRBJ1-2	TRBV12-3/TRBV12-4	CASSLAALAGGYTF	TGTGCCAGCAGTTTGGCAGCCCTAGCGGGTGGCTACACCTTC
NA	many	15	TRBJ1-2	TRBV6-1	CASSSQDRWDYGYTF	TGTGCCAGCAGTTCACAGGATCGTTGGGACTATGGCTACACCTTC
NA	NA	16	TRBJ2-1	TRBV24-1	CATSDLGAGPGNEQFF	TGTGCCACCAGTGATTTGGGGGCGGGACCGGGCAATGAGCAGTTCTTC
NA	few	14	TRBJ2-1	TRBV25-1	CASSHGSPYNEQFF	TGTGCCAGCAGCCACGGGAGCCCCTACAATGAGCAGTTCTTC
NA	many	13	TRBJ1-5	TRBV6-1	CASTSTPNQPQHF	TGTGCCAGCACTTCCACCCCAAATCAGCCCCAGCATTTT
NA	few	15	TRBJ2-1	TRBV11-2	CASSLVVGSYNEQFF	TGTGCCAGCAGCTTAGTAGTCGGGAGCTACAATGAGCAGTTCTTC
TRBD2	many	15	TRBJ2-1	TRBV13	CASSPTASGSNEQFF	TGTGCCAGCAGCCCAACAGCTAGCGGGAGCAATGAGCAGTTCTTC
NA	few	11	TRBJ2-1	TRBV29-1	CSVQAYNEQFF	TGCAGCGTTCAGGCTTACAATGAGCAGTTCTTC
NA	many	16	TRBJ1-6	TRBV28	CASTSGGDIYNSPLHF	TGTGCCAGCACCTCCGGCGGGGACATCTATAATTCACCCCTCCACTTT
TRBD2	NA	17	TRBJ2-7	TRBV3-1	CASSRLSRGGRAYEQYF	TGTGCCAGCAGCCGCCTAAGTCGAGGTGGGAGGGCCTACGAGCAGTACTTC
NA	many	15	TRBJ2-3	TRBV7-6	CASSLRSSSTDTQYF	TGTGCCAGCAGCCTGAGGTCGTCGAGCACAGATACGCAGTATTTT
NA	NA	15	TRBJ2-2	TRBV12-3/TRBV12-4	CASTLQAGNTGELFF	TGTGCCAGCACCTTGCAGGCGGGGAACACCGGGGAGCTGTTTTTT
TRBD2	few	13	TRBJ2-7	TRBV6-1	CASSTGLVNEQYF	TGTGCCAGCAGTACGGGACTAGTCAACGAGCAGTACTTC
TRBD1	NA	21	TRBJ2-6	TRBV6-2/TRBV6-3	CASLPGQGPTNLLSGANVLTF	TGTGCCAGTCTACCGGGACAGGGGCCAACAAACTTGTTATCTGGGGCCAACGTCCTGACTTTC
NA	many	13	TRBJ1-1	TRBV7-8	CASSSTRNTEAFF	TGTGCCAGCAGCTCGACGAGAAACACTGAAGCTTTCTTT
NA	NA	15	TRBJ2-3	TRBV7-7	CASSFSDPGEDTQYF	TGTGCTAGCAGCTTTTCGGATCCGGGGGAAGATACGCAGTATTTT
NA	NA	22	TRBJ2-3	TRBV7-3	CASSLSRGPSSGFEPGTDTQYF	TGTGCCAGCAGCTTATCTCGAGGGCCATCCTCGGGATTTGAACCTGGCACAGATACGCAGTATTTT
NA	many	18	TRBJ1-5	TRBV27	CASTPVMAAPGGNQPQHF	TGTGCCAGCACGCCAGTTATGGCGGCCCCTGGGGGCAATCAGCCCCAGCATTTT
TRBD2	few	20	TRBJ2-1	TRBV7-3	CASSLKPPDRWTSGNNEQFF	TGTGCCAGCAGCTTAAAGCCCCCGGATCGATGGACTAGCGGGAACAATGAGCAGTTCTTC